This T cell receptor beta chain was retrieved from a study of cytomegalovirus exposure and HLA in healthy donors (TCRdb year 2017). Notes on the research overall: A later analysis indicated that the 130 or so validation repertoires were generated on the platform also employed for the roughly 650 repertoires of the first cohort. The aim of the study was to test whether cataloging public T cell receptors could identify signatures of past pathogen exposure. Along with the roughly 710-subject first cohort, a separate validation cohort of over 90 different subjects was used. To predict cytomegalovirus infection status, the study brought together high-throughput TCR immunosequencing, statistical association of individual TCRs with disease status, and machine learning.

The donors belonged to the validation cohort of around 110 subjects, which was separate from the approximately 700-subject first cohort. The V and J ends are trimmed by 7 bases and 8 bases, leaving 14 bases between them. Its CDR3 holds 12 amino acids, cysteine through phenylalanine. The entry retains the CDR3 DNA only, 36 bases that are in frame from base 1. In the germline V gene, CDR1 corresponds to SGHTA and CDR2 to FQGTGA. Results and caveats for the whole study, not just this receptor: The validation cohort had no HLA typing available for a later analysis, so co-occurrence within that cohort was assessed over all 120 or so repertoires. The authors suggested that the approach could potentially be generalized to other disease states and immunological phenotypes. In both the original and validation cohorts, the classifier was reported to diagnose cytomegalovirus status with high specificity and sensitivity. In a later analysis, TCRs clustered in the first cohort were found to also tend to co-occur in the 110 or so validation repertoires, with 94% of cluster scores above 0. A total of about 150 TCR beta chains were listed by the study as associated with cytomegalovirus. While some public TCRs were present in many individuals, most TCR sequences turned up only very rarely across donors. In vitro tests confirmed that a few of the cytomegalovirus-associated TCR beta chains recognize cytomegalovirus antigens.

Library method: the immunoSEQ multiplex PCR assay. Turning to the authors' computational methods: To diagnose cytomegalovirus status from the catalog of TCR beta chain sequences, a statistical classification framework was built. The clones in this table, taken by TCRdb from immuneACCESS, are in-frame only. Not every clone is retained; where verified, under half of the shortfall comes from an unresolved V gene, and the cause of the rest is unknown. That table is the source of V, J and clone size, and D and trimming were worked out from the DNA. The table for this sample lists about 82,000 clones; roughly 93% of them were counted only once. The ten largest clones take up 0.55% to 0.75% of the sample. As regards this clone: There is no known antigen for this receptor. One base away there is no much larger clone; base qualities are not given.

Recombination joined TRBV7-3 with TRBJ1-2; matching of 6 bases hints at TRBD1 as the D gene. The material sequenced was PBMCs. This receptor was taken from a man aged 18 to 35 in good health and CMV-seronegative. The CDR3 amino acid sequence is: CASTTRQGGYTF. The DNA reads TGTGCCAGCACAACGCGGCAGGGGGGCTACACCTTC.